This T cell receptor (delta chain) comes out of a study of gamma-delta chains in newborns, infants, children. CDR1 and CDR2 from the germline V gene are GEAIGNYY and EKD. The ends lost 3 bases at V and 0 bases at J; junction bases unmatched: 3. The CDR3 runs 18 residues. TCRdb re-called clones from the reads using CATT. The table records 5,500 or so delta-chain clones, about 2.1% of them present only once. This clone is medium-sized in the sample. This sequence may be a read error, since a much larger clone differs from it by one base. The sequence derives from a child who was a newborn, infant or young child, either healthy, febrile or measles-vaccinated (not recorded which). Sequenced input: blood. The J gene is TRDJ3, the V gene TRDV2, with 11 bases matching TRDD3. The CDR3 sequence: CACDYWGISSWDTRQMFF. The CDR3 nucleotides read TGTGCCTGTGACTACTGGGGGATAAGCTCCTGGGACACCCGACAGATGTTTTTC.